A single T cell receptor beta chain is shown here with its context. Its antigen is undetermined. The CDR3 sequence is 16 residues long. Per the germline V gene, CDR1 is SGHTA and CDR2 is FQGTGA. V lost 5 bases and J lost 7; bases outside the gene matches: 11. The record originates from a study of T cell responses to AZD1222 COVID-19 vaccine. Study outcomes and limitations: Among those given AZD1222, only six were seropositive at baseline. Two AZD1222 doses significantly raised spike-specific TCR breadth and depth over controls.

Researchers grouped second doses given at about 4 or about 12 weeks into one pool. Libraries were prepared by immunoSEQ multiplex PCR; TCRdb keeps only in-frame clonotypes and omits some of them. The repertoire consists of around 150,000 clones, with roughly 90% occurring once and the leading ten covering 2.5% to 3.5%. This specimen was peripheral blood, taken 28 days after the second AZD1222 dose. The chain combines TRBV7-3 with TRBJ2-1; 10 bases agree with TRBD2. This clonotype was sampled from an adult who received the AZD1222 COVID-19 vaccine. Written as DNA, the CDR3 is TGTGCCAGCAGCGCGGCCGGGACTAGCGCTTTAAATGAGCAGTTCTTC. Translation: CASSAAGTSALNEQFF. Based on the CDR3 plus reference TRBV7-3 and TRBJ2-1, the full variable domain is GAGVSQTPSNKVTEKGKYVELRCDPISGHTALYWYRQSLGQGPEFLIYFQGTGAADDSGLPNDRFFAVRPEGSVSTLKIQRTERGDSAVYLCASSAAGTSALNEQFFGPGTRLTVL.